Detailed here is one T cell receptor beta chain. Its antigen is not yet known. Qualities for individual bases were not recorded, and no much larger clone is one base off. The donors were healthy, HIV-negative adults who had no recently reported acute infections or vaccinations. All donors were Caucasian adults living in Nashville, Tennessee, USA. CD4+ T cells were enriched by magnetic negative selection; naive cells were then positively selected on CD45RA, and the negative fraction formed the memory subset. Blood was collected by leukapheresis, and PBMCs were isolated by Ficoll-Histopaque density gradient centrifugation and then cryopreserved in liquid nitrogen vapor phase. Analytical flow cytometry was used to check the purity and quantity of every magnetically sorted T cell population. Each sorted fraction had its genomic DNA isolated and then quantified by UV absorbance on a Nanodrop 2000c. These data are taken from a study of shared clonotypes between healthy human individuals (dated by TCRdb to 2020 to 2021). Describing the broader study: A few men and a couple of women, aged 18 to 49 years, made up the cohort. For each donor, CD4 naive and CD4 memory were each given three plates, CD8 naive was given two plates, and CD8 memory was given one plate. To estimate repertoire size and how much clonotypes are shared between individuals, the study performed deep sequencing of blood TCR repertoires from a handful of healthy adults. Different laboratories and diverse techniques were used to prepare libraries and sequence TCR repertoires, to increase sequencing depth and limit assay-specific biases. Per donor, leukapheresis produced somewhere between about 0.8 and 9 billion PBMCs. Study-wide conclusions, independent of this receptor: Rarefaction of sorted-subset datasets indicated incomplete sequencing despite the large sequencing depth. When a few donors were compared, the shared fraction of clonotypes was 5% to 6.5% for naive CD4, about 4% for naive CD8, 2.3% for memory CD4, and 0.4% for memory CD8. Naive subsets generally had larger estimated clonotype richness than memory subsets did. Based on pairwise subsampling, the degree of clonotype sharing among donors was expected to be affected by sequencing depth. Compared with non-shared clonotypes, clonotypes shared by all four sorted-subset donors had higher generation probabilities. Sampling was restricted to blood, and TCR repertoires in tissue are likely to differ from TCR repertoires in blood. The small number of donors limited the genetic and exposure-history diversity represented.

Using the deep immunoSEQ assay, TCR CDR3 regions were amplified from genomic DNA by multiplex PCR. Extracted genomic DNA from each cell subset was spread evenly across all wells of several immunoSEQ 96-well plates, with each plate serving as a replicate. For sorted subsets, each replicate PCR was loaded with approximately 0.2 ug genomic DNA, equivalent to approximately 27,000 T cell genomes. Purified libraries were measured with a Qubit 3.0 fluorometer, size-checked on a Bioanalyzer 2100, and measured again with the KAPA Library Quantification kit. A separate single-read 150-cycle Illumina NextSeq 550 flow cell was used to sequence each immunoSEQ 96-well plate. The paper's data handling went like this. Because only junctional sequences without quality scores were contained in the immunoSEQ output, filtering matching that applied to full-length reads could not be performed. To assign V/J genes and CDR3, sequences were annotated using PyIR, a Python wrapper for IgBLAST v1.9, with IMGT germline references. Reads with weak V/J assignments (E-value above 1e-6), missing CDR3, stop codons, out-of-frame junctions, or ambiguous translated residues were removed. A V3J clonotype was defined by an identical inferred V gene, J gene, and CDR3 amino acid sequence. Percentage overlap between repertoires was calculated by dividing the number of shared unique clonotypes by the size of the smaller repertoire. Three approaches were used to assess repertoire richness: RTK rarefaction, the Chao1 estimator, and Recon v2.1 estimates of unobserved clonotypes. For all TCRbeta clonotypes obtained by the gDNA method from several donors, generation probabilities were computed with OLGA. The table was pulled from immuneACCESS by TCRdb, which kept in-frame rearrangements only. Such tables lose some clones; where checked, under half of the loss comes from unresolved V genes, and the rest has no known cause. V, J and clone size derive from that table, while D and trimming were established from the DNA sequence. The sample contains about 2 million clones, around 95% of them found a single time. Around 0.13% of the sample goes to the ten largest clones.

The sample was naive CD4+ T cells sorted from blood. The sample's cell subset or site label, decoded: CD45RA+ positively selected. This sequence was found in a man aged 18 to 30 in good health.

The nucleotide sequence reads as follows: TGTGCCAGCACCCGGCAAGGGGGCGGGGGTAACTACGAGCAGTACTTC. It specifies CASTRQGGGGNYEQYF. The sequence joins TRBV7-2 to TRBJ2-7; the D gene may be TRBD1 or TRBD2, since each aligns over 7 bases. The CDR3 sequence holds 16 residues, the cysteine and phenylalanine included. Of all the DNA, just the CDR3 is kept, 48 bases in frame from base 1. A distance of 22 bases separates the germline ends of V and J, which lose 7 bases and 3 bases respectively. The germline V gene supplies CDR1 SGHTA and CDR2 FQGNSA.